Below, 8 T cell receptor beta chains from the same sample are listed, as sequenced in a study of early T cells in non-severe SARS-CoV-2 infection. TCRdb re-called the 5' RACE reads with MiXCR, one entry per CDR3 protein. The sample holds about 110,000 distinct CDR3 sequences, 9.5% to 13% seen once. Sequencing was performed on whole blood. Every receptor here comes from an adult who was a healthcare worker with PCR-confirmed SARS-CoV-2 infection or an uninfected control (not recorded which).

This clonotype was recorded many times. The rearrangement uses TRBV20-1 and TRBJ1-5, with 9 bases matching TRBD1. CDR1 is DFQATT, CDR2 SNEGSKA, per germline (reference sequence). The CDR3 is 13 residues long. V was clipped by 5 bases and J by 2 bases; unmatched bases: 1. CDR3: CSAGDRGNQPQHF. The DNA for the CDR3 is TGCAGTGCTGGGGACAGGGGCAATCAGCCCCAGCATTTT.

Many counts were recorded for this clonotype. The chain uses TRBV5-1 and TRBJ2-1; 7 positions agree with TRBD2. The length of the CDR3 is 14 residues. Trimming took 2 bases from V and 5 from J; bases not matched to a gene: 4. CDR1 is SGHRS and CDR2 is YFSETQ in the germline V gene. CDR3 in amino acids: CASSLSGDHNEQFF. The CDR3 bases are TGCGCCAGCAGCTTAAGCGGGGACCACAATGAGCAGTTCTTC.

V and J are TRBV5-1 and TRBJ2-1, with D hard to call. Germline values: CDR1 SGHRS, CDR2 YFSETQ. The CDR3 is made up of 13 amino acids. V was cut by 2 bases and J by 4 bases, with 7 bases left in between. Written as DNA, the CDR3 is TGCGCCAGCAGCTTTCCGCGTTACAATGAGCAGTTCTTC. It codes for CASSFPRYNEQFF.

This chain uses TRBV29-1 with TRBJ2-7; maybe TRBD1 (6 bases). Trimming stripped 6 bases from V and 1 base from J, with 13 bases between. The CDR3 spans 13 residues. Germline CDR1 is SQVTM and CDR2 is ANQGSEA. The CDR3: CSVTRGKSYEQYF. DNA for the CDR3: TGCAGCGTAACCAGGGGTAAATCCTACGAGCAGTACTTC.

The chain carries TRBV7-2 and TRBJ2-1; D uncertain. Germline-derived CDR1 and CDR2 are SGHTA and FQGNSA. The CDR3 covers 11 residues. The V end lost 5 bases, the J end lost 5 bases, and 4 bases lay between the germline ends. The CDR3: CASSQNNEQFF. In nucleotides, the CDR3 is TGTGCCAGCAGCCAGAACAATGAGCAGTTCTTC.

Here the CDR3 reads CASKGGTEAFF. CDR3 DNA: TGTGCCAGCAAAGGGGGAACTGAAGCTTTCTTT. The chain joins TRBV2 to TRBJ1-1, with TRBD1 as a possible D gene (6 bases). This CDR3 contains 11 residues. Germline V gives CDR1 SNHLY, CDR2 FYNNEI. Trimming stripped 7 bases from V and 5 bases from J, with 8 bases between. The whole variable domain, filled in from reference TRBV2 and TRBJ1-1, reads EPEVTQTPSHQVTQMGQEVILRCVPISNHLYFYWYRQILGQKVEFLVSFYNNEISEKSEIFDDQFSVERPDGSNFTLKIRSTKLEDSAMYFCASKGGTEAFFGQGTRLTVV.

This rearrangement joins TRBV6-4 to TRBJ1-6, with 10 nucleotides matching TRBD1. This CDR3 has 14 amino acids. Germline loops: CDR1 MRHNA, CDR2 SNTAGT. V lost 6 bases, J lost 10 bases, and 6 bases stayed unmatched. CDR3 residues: CASRRDRGESPLHF. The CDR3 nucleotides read TGTGCCAGCAGGAGGGACAGGGGAGAATCACCCCTCCACTTT.

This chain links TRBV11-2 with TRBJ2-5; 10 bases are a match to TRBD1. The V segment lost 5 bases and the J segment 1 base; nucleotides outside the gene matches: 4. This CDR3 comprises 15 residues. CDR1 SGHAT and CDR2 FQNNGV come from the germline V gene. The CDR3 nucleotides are TGTGCCAGCAGCGCTGACAGGGGGCTCCAAGAGACCCAGTACTTC. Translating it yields CASSADRGLQETQYF.